This record covers a single TCR beta chain. There are 17 residues in the CDR3. Germline V gene lookup returns CDR1 SQVTM and CDR2 ANQGSEA. J was trimmed by 7 bases and V by 7 bases; bases with no gene match: 20. The sample comes from a study of shared clonotypes between healthy human individuals. As defined, naive CD8 cells were CD45RO-negative and positively selected for CCR7, with terminally differentiated effector memory CD45RA+ cells excluded. Measured with immunoSEQ multiplex PCR; TCRdb has only the in-frame clones, and not every one. The sample includes about 2.2 million clones, approximately 92% of them seen just once.

This TCR came from a man younger than 35 in good health. Some clones in this sample may be carry-over from other donors' samples. Sequencing was done on a sample of naive CD8+ T cells from PBMCs. V is TRBV29-1 and J is TRBJ2-2; the match to TRBD2 covers 8 bases. This CDR3 reads CSAGPMTIAGRSGELFF. CDR3 nucleotides: TGCAGCGCGGGACCGATGACTATAGCGGGAAGGAGCGGGGAGCTGTTTTTT.